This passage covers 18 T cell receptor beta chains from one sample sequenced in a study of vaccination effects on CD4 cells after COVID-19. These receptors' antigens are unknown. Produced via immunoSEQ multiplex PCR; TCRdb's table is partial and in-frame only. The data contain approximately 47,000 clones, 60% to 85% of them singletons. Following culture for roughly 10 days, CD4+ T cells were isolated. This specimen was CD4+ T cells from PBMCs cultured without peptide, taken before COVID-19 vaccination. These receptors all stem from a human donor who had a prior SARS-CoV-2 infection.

Here the CDR3 reads CASSLFGANTGELFF. The CDR3, as DNA: TGTGCCAGCAGCTTATTCGGGGCAAACACCGGGGAGCTGTTTTTT. The genes are TRBV7-3 and TRBJ2-2; D tentatively fits TRBD1 or TRBD2 (5 bases each). V lost 2 bases and J lost 2, with 9 bases in between. The CDR3 runs to 15 residues. Germline V lookup: CDR1 SGHTA, CDR2 FQGTGA. The entire variable domain, with the rest obtained from reference TRBV7-3 and TRBJ2-2, is as follows: GAGVSQTPSNKVTEKGKYVELRCDPISGHTALYWYRQSLGQGPEFLIYFQGTGAADDSGLPNDRFFAVRPEGSVSTLKIQRTERGDSAVYLCASSLFGANTGELFFGEGSRLTVL.

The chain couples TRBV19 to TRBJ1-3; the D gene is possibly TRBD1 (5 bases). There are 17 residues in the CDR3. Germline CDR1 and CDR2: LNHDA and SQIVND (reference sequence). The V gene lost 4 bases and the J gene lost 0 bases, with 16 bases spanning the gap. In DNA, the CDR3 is TGTGCCAGTAGTAACACCTGGGACGGAGTCTCTGGAAACACCATATATTTT. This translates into CASSNTWDGVSGNTIYF.

The CDR3 sequence: CASRPTNTGELFF. CDR3 sequence (DNA): TGTGCCAGCAGGCCTACAAACACCGGGGAGCTGTTTTTT. J is TRBJ2-2 and V is TRBV4-2; D not certain. In germline, CDR1 is LGHNA, CDR2 YNFKEQ. V was clipped by 6 bases and J by 2 bases, with 7 bases between them. The CDR3 has 13 amino acids.

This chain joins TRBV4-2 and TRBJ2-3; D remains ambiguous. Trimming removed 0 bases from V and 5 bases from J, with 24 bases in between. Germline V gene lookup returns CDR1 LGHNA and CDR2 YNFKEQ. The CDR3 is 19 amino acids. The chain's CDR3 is CASSQDSVKVTYTRDTQYF. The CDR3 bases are TGTGCCAGCAGCCAAGATAGTGTGAAGGTAACTTATACGCGAGATACGCAGTATTTT.

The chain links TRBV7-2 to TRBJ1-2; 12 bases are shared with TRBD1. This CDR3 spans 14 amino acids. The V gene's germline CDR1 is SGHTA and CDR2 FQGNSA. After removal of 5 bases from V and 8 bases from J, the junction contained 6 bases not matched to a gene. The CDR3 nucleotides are TGTGCCAGCAGCACGGGACAGGGGGCGGGGGGCTACACCTTC. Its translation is CASSTGQGAGGYTF.

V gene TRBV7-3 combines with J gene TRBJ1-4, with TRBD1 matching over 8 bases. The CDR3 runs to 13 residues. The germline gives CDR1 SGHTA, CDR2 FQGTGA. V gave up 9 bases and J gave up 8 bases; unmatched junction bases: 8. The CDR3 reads CARRQGLREKLFF. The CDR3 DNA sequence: TGTGCCAGACGACAGGGGCTTCGAGAAAAACTGTTTTTT.

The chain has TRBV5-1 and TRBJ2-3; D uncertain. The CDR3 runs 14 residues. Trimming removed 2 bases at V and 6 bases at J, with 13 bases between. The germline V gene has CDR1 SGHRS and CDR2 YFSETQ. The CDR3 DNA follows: TGCGCCAGCAGCTTCAATATCGGCGAGGATACGCAGTATTTT. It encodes CASSFNIGEDTQYF. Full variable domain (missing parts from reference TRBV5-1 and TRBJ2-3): KAGVTQTPRYLIKTRGQQVTLSCSPISGHRSVSWYQQTPGQGLQFLFEYFSETQRNKGNFPGRFSGRQFSNSRSEMNVSTLELGDSALYLCASSFNIGEDTQYFGPGTRLTVL.

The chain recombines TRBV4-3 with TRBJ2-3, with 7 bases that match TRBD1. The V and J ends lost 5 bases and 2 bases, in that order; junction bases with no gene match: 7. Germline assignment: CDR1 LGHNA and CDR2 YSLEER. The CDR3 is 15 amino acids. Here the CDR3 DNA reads TGCGCCAGCAGCTTCGACAGGGCCGTCACAGATACGCAGTATTTT. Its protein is CASSFDRAVTDTQYF.

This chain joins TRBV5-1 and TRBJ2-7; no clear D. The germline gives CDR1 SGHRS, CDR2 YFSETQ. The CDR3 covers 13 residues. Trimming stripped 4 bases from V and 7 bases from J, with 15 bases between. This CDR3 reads CASSSLANGEQYF. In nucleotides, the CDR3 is TGCGCCAGCAGCAGCTTGGCAAACGGGGAGCAGTACTTC.

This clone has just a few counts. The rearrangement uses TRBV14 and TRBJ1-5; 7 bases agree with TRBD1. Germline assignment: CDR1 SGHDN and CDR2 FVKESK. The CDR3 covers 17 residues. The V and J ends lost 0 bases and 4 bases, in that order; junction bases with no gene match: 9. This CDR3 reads CASSQDPPGTENQPQHF. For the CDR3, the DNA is TGTGCCAGCAGCCAAGATCCCCCCGGGACAGAAAATCAGCCCCAGCATTTT.

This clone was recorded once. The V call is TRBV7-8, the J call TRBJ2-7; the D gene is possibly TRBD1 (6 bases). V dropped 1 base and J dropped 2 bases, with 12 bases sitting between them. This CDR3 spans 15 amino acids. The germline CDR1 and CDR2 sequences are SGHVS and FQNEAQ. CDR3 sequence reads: CASSLETGLPYEQYF. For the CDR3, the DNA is TGTGCCAGCAGCTTAGAGACAGGCCTACCCTACGAGCAGTACTTC.

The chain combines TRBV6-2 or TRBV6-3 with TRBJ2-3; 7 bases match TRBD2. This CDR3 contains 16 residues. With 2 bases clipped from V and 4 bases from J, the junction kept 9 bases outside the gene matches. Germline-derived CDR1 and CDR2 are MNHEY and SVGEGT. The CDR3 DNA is TGTGCCAGCAGTTACGGCCAGCGGGATATGGCAGATACGCAGTATTTT. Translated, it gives CASSYGQRDMADTQYF.

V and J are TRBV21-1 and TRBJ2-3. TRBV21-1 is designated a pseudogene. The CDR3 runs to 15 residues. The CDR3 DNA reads TGTGCCAGCAGCGAAATCAGACCGAACACAGATACGCAGTATTTT. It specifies CASSEIRPNTDTQYF.

CDR3 in amino acids: CASSSQGYGYTF. In DNA form, the CDR3 reads TGTGCCAGCAGTTCCCAGGGCTATGGCTACACCTTC. The rearrangement links TRBV12-3 or TRBV12-4 to TRBJ1-2, with TRBD1 as a possible D gene (5 bases). This CDR3 region has 12 residues. The V and J ends lost 4 bases and 4 bases respectively, with 7 bases between them.

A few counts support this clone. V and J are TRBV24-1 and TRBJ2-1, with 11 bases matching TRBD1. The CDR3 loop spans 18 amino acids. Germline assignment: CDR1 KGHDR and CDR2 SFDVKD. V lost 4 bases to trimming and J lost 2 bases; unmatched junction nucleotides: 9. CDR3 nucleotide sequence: TGTGCCACCAGTGACAGCAGCAGGACAGGGGGCCCCTACAATGAGCAGTTCTTC. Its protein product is CATSDSSRTGGPYNEQFF.

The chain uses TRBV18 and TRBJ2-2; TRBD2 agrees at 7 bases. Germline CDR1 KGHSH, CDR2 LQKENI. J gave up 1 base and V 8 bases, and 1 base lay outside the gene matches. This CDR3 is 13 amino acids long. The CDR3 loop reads CASAGENTGELFF. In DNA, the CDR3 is TGTGCCAGCGCGGGGGAGAACACCGGGGAGCTGTTTTTT. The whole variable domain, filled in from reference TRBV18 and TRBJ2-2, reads NAGVMQNPRHLVRRRGQEARLRCSPMKGHSHVYWYRQLPEEGLKFMVYLQKENIIDESGMPKERFSAEFPKEGPSILRIQQVVRGDSAAYFCASAGENTGELFFGEGSRLTVL.

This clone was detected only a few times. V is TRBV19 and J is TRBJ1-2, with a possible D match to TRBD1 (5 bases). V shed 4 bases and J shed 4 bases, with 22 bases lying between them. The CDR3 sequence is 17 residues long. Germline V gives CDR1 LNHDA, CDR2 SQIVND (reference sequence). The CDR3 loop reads CASSRGTGLAAGYGYTF. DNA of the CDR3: TGTGCCAGTAGTAGGGGGACTGGGCTTGCAGCAGGCTATGGCTACACCTTC.

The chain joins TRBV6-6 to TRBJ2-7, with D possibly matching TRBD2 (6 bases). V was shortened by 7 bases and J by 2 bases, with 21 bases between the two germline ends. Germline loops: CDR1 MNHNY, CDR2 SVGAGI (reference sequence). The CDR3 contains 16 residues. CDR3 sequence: CASTNYPRSGAYEQYF. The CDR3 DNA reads TGTGCCAGCACCAACTACCCACGGTCGGGAGCCTACGAGCAGTACTTC.